The 20 T cell receptor beta chains below were found in one sample sequenced in a study of identical twins. Each CDR3 protein gets one entry after TCRdb re-called the 5' RACE reads with MiXCR. The sample has some 600,000 distinct CDR3 sequences, about 7.1% seen once. These sequences were also reported in another study, on yellow fever vaccine responses in identical twins.

The sample comprised PBMCs. Every receptor here comes from a woman between 18 and 29 years old in good health.

V and J are TRBV5-1 and TRBJ1-3; D ambiguous. This CDR3 is 11 amino acids long. The V gene lost 7 bases and the J gene lost 5 bases, with 7 bases spanning the gap. CDR1 SGHRS and CDR2 YFSETQ come from the germline V gene. CDR3 nucleotide sequence: TGCGCCAGCCGGAATCGAAACACCATATATTTT. Amino acids: CASRNRNTIYF.

The genes are TRBV5-1 and TRBJ2-5, with unresolved D. Germline V gives CDR1 SGHRS, CDR2 YFSETQ. The CDR3 sequence is 14 residues long. V shed 5 bases and J shed 0 bases, with 11 bases lying between them. The CDR3 sequence is CASRFQDHQETQYF. CDR3 in DNA: TGCGCCAGCAGATTCCAGGACCACCAAGAGACCCAGTACTTC.

The chain carries TRBV6-1 and TRBJ2-1; 10 bases are shared with TRBD1. The V gene's germline CDR1 is MNHNS and CDR2 SASEGT. With 8 bases clipped from V and 8 bases from J, the junction kept 15 bases outside the gene matches. The CDR3 has 16 amino acids. This chain's CDR3 is CASVAGTGVSGDEQFF. The CDR3 bases are TGTGCCAGCGTAGCCGGGACAGGGGTTTCCGGGGATGAGCAGTTCTTC.

This chain joins TRBV5-1 and TRBJ1-2, with no clear D. V was trimmed by 0 bases and J by 7 bases, leaving 10 bases between them. Germline V gives CDR1 SGHRS, CDR2 YFSETQ. This CDR3 spans 13 amino acids. Here the CDR3 reads CASSLAEAAGYTF. In DNA, the CDR3 is TGCGCCAGCAGCTTGGCGGAGGCCGCTGGCTACACCTTC.

The table lists this clonotype with many counts. The gene calls are TRBV12-3 or TRBV12-4 and TRBJ2-2, with D possibly being TRBD2 (5 bases). The CDR3 contains 15 residues. V was shortened by 8 bases and J by 3 bases, with 16 bases between the two germline ends. The CDR3 nucleotides are TGTGCCAGCTCTCTTGCGGAGGTACACACCGGGGAGCTGTTTTTT. Protein product: CASSLAEVHTGELFF.

The chain joins TRBV11-1 to TRBJ2-1; 12 nucleotides agree with TRBD1. CDR1 is SGHAT and CDR2 is FQDESV in the germline V gene (reference sequence). Germline trimming cut 1 base from V and 14 bases from J; bases unmatched to any gene: 18. The CDR3 sequence is 18 residues long. The CDR3: CASSLGLEEGQGAFSEFF. The CDR3 DNA sequence: TGTGCCAGCAGCTTAGGTCTAGAAGAGGGACAGGGGGCTTTTTCCGAGTTCTTC.

This clonotype was seen a few times. The J gene is TRBJ2-1, the V gene TRBV25-1; 14 bases fit TRBD2. The CDR3 length is 17 residues. CDR1 and CDR2 from the germline V gene are MGHDK and SYGVNS. Trimming removed 4 bases from V and 10 bases from J; junction bases left unmatched: 12. The chain's CDR3 is CASSAEPPGLAGVEQFF. The CDR3 coding sequence is TGTGCCAGCAGTGCTGAGCCCCCGGGACTAGCGGGGGTCGAGCAGTTCTTC.

The chain uses TRBV2 and TRBJ2-1, with 16 bases lining up with TRBD2. This CDR3 comprises 18 residues. The germline V gene has CDR1 SNHLY and CDR2 FYNNEI. The V and J ends lost 11 bases and 8 bases, in that order; junction bases with no gene match: 18. The CDR3 bases are TGTGCCTGCTGTGCCGGGACTAGCGGGAGGGCGAAAGAACATGAGCAGTTCTTC. Translating it yields CACCAGTSGRAKEHEQFF.

The V call is TRBV7-6, the J call TRBJ2-3; 7 nucleotides line up with TRBD2. The CDR3 is made up of 12 amino acids. V trimming: 8 bases; J trimming: 6 bases; junction bases outside the gene matches: 5. Germline V gene data show CDR1 as SGHVS and CDR2 as FNYEAQ. The CDR3 loop reads CASASGGDTQYF. The CDR3 region has the DNA TGTGCCAGCGCCTCGGGAGGCGATACGCAGTATTTT.

This clonotype was observed many times. The chain links TRBV14 to TRBJ2-5, with no clear D. Trimming took 3 bases from V and 5 from J, leaving 4 bases between them. CDR3 length equals 11 residues. Per germline, CDR1 SGHDN and CDR2 FVKESK. The CDR3 DNA follows: TGTGCCAGCAGCCATGCTGAGACCCAGTACTTC. Amino acid sequence: CASSHAETQYF.

This chain links TRBV7-9 with TRBJ2-1; 9 positions match TRBD2. This CDR3 contains 16 residues. V shed 6 bases, J shed 1 base, and the junction held 7 bases outside the gene matches. Germline-derived CDR1 and CDR2 are SEHNR and FQNEAQ (reference sequence). CDR3 DNA sequence: TGTGCCAGCAGACACAGACTAGCGGTGTCCTACAATGAGCAGTTCTTC. It is translated as CASRHRLAVSYNEQFF.

This clonotype was counted many times. This chain joins TRBV12-3 or TRBV12-4 and TRBJ2-1; perhaps D is TRBD1 or TRBD2 (5 bases each). Trimming left V 7 bases short and J 4 bases short, with 17 bases between. This CDR3 region has 15 residues. CDR3 bases: TGTGCCAGCACCCTCGAGGGGAGCGTTTACAATGAGCAGTTCTTC. It translates to CASTLEGSVYNEQFF.

This clonotype was picked up many times. The chain carries TRBV5-1 and TRBJ2-1; D might be TRBD1 (5 bases). The V end lost 2 bases, the J end lost 6 bases, and 9 bases lay between the germline ends. This CDR3 has 13 amino acids. From germline, CDR1 is SGHRS and CDR2 YFSETQ. The CDR3 loop is CASSLSGFNEQFF. DNA of the CDR3: TGCGCCAGCAGCTTATCAGGGTTCAATGAGCAGTTCTTC.

The chain recombines TRBV6-4 with TRBJ1-5; the D is unclear. The germline V and J ends were trimmed by 6 bases and 0 bases, with 21 bases remaining between them. The CDR3 loop spans 18 amino acids. CDR1 is MRHNA, CDR2 SNTAGT, per germline. The CDR3 spells CASSPPVRAVYSNQPQHF. In nucleotides, the CDR3 is TGTGCCAGCAGCCCCCCGGTAAGGGCAGTGTATAGCAATCAGCCCCAGCATTTT.

This sequence joins TRBV20-1 and TRBJ1-6; a possible D gene is TRBD1 (5 bases). With 6 bases removed from V and 10 bases from J, the gap between germline ends came to 19 bases. CDR3 length: 14 amino acids. Germline V gene sequence: CDR1 DFQATT, CDR2 SNEGSKA (reference sequence). For the CDR3, the DNA is TGCAGTGCACCAGGCCCCGGGGCCACATCACCCCTCCACTTT. Translating gives CSAPGPGATSPLHF.

This clonotype was seen ten or more times. V gene TRBV11-2 combines with J gene TRBJ2-1, with 12 bases that match TRBD2. Germline lookup yields CDR1 SGHAT and CDR2 FQNNGV. This CDR3 has 14 amino acids. Unmatched junction bases numbered 3, after V lost 5 bases and J lost 7 bases. The CDR3 region has the DNA TGTGCCAGCAGCCTAGCGGGGGGGCCTAATGAGCAGTTCTTC. Its translation: CASSLAGGPNEQFF.

This clonotype was found many times. The chain joins TRBV10-3 to TRBJ2-2, with TRBD1 identical over 8 bases. The CDR3 runs 17 residues. The V and J ends lost 10 bases and 1 base, in that order; junction bases with no gene match: 14. Germline V gene lookup returns CDR1 ENHRY and CDR2 SYGVKD. This CDR3 reads CATKDRGQVRNTGELFF. The CDR3 DNA is TGTGCCACCAAAGATCGGGGACAGGTTAGGAACACCGGGGAGCTGTTTTTT.

This clonotype was counted between two and nine times. V is TRBV28 and J is TRBJ1-1; 8 bases align to TRBD1. J lost 5 bases, V lost 5 bases, and 16 bases had no gene match. This CDR3 region has 17 residues. Per the germline V gene, CDR1 is MDHEN and CDR2 is SYDVKM. The DNA of the CDR3 is TGTGCCAGCAGTCCAAATAAATCGTGGGACAGGCGGACTGAAGCTTTCTTT. This translates into CASSPNKSWDRRTEAFF.

This chain uses TRBV4-1 with TRBJ1-2; D gene uncertain. From germline, CDR1 is MGHRA and CDR2 YSYEKL. The CDR3 runs to 18 residues. V was trimmed by 1 base and J by 2 bases, leaving 20 bases between them. The CDR3 coding sequence is TGCGCCAGCAGCCAAGGCAGTCTGGAGGGTACTAAAAACTATGGCTACACCTTC. Translating it yields CASSQGSLEGTKNYGYTF.

The V call is TRBV25-1, the J call TRBJ1-1, with TRBD1 matching 7 bases. J was trimmed by 0 bases and V by 7 bases; bases with no gene match: 5. The CDR3 covers 14 residues. CDR1 is MGHDK and CDR2 is SYGVNS in the germline V gene. CDR3 sequence: CASIQTGMNTEAFF. The CDR3 DNA reads as TGTGCCAGCATTCAGACAGGGATGAACACTGAAGCTTTCTTT.